The 25 T cell receptor beta chains reported below all come from one sample, sequenced in a study of cytomegalovirus exposure and HLA in healthy donors. This PCR relied on a set of 60 Vbeta primers and 13 Jbeta primers. Sequencing was performed with immunoSEQ multiplex PCR; in TCRdb, only in-frame clones are kept and a portion is missing. The table has approximately 73,000 clones, roughly four fifths seen once. The specimen was PBMCs. The receptors were gathered from a man between 65 and 85 years old in good health and CMV-seronegative.

The rearrangement uses TRBV6-1 and TRBJ1-5; 9 nucleotides line up with TRBD1. V lost 11 bases to trimming and J lost 4 bases; unmatched junction nucleotides: 3. The germline V gene encodes CDR1 MNHNS and CDR2 SASEGT. This CDR3 contains 12 residues. Here the CDR3 DNA reads TGTGCCCTCGGACAGGGGAATCAGCCCCAGCATTTT. As protein: CALGQGNQPQHF.

J is TRBJ2-1 and V is TRBV6-1; 12 nucleotides match TRBD1. CDR1 and CDR2 from the germline V gene are MNHNS and SASEGT. Trimming cost V 4 bases and J 5 bases; bases outside gene matches: 6. The CDR3 has 16 residues. The CDR3 reads CASSGGTGGLDNEQFF. The CDR3 DNA sequence: TGTGCCAGCAGTGGTGGGACAGGGGGCCTCGACAATGAGCAGTTCTTC.

This chain uses TRBV19 with TRBJ2-5; D gene unclear. The V end lost 1 base, the J end lost 7 bases, and 10 bases lay between the germline ends. CDR3 length: 13 residues. Germline assignment: CDR1 LNHDA and CDR2 SQIVND (reference sequence). The DNA of the CDR3 is TGTGCCAGTAGTATAGCGGCCTCGGGGACCCAGTACTTC. This translates into CASSIAASGTQYF.

CDR3 region: CASSLVGTGNPYEQYF. The CDR3 DNA is TGCGCCAGCAGCTTGGTCGGGACAGGCAACCCCTACGAGCAGTACTTC. V and J are TRBV5-1 and TRBJ2-7, with 8 bases matching TRBD1. This CDR3 contains 16 residues. Trimming took 0 bases from V and 2 from J; bases not matched to a gene: 7. Per germline, CDR1 SGHRS and CDR2 YFSETQ. The variable domain in full, completed from reference TRBV5-1 and TRBJ2-7, reads KAGVTQTPRYLIKTRGQQVTLSCSPISGHRSVSWYQQTPGQGLQFLFEYFSETQRNKGNFPGRFSGRQFSNSRSEMNVSTLELGDSALYLCASSLVGTGNPYEQYFGPGTRLTVT.

The chain links TRBV19 to TRBJ1-5, with D uncertain. Trimming removed 3 bases from V and 10 bases from J, with 22 bases in between. The CDR3 length is 16 residues. Germline V CDR1 and CDR2: LNHDA, SQIVND (reference sequence). The CDR3 is CASSIISAAGSDPQHF. In DNA, the CDR3 is TGTGCCAGTAGTATCATATCGGCGGCCGGCTCAGACCCCCAGCATTTT.

The J gene is TRBJ2-1, the V gene TRBV10-2; 9 nucleotides line up with TRBD2. V shed 3 bases and J 5 bases; nucleotides not matched to a gene: 8. The CDR3 length is 16 residues. Germline CDR1 reads WSHSY; CDR2 reads SAAADI. For the CDR3, the DNA is TGCGCCAGCAGTGACCGCGGGGGGGCCCTTCACAATGAGCAGTTCTTC. This encodes CASSDRGGALHNEQFF.

This clone was observed a few times. This chain connects TRBV19 to TRBJ1-1; D uncertain. Germline V gives CDR1 LNHDA, CDR2 SQIVND (reference sequence). The CDR3 extends over 15 amino acids. The V end was cut by 5 bases, the J end by 0 bases, with 13 bases between. The CDR3 DNA reads as TGTGCCAGTAGTGACCCCGTCGGGGTGAACACTGAAGCTTTCTTT. Translated: CASSDPVGVNTEAFF.

The V call is TRBV6-5, the J call TRBJ1-2; weak D call: TRBD1 (5 bases). The germline gives CDR1 MNHEY, CDR2 SVGAGI. The CDR3 has 13 residues. V lost 6 bases, J lost 2 bases, and 10 bases lay in between. The CDR3 reads CASSSRANYGYTF. The DNA of the CDR3 is TGTGCCAGCAGCAGCAGGGCCAACTATGGCTACACCTTC.

The genes are TRBV7-8 and TRBJ2-7; 11 positions agree with TRBD2. Germline V CDR1 and CDR2: SGHVS, FQNEAQ. V lost 4 bases, J lost 5 bases, and 13 bases stayed unmatched. CDR3 length: 17 residues. The CDR3 nucleotides are TGTGCCAGCAGCTCGACCGCCCCGGGACTAGCGGCCAACGAGCAGTACTTC. As protein: CASSSTAPGLAANEQYF.

The chain links TRBV6-5 to TRBJ2-5; possibly TRBD2 for D (6 bases). Germline loops: CDR1 MNHEY, CDR2 SVGAGI. V lost 0 bases and J 1 base, leaving 12 bases between the germline ends. The CDR3 totals 16 residues. As DNA, the CDR3 is TGTGCCAGCAGTTACTCGAGCGGGCAGGGCCAAGAGACCCAGTACTTC. The encoded protein is CASSYSSGQGQETQYF.

The CDR3 region is CASSRDTTEAFF. CDR3 nucleotide sequence: TGTGCCAGCAGCCGGGACACCACTGAAGCTTTCTTT. The rearrangement joins TRBV7-9 to TRBJ1-1, with TRBD1 as a possible D gene (6 bases). The CDR3 has 12 residues. Germline V lookup: CDR1 SEHNR, CDR2 FQNEAQ (reference sequence). Trimming pared 5 bases from V and 4 bases from J, leaving 8 bases between. Using reference TRBV7-9 and TRBJ1-1 for the parts outside the CDR3, the full variable domain is DTGVSQNPRHKITKRGQNVTFRCDPISEHNRLYWYRQTLGQGPEFLTYFQNEAQLEKSRLLSDRFSAERPKGSFSTLEIQRTEQGDSAMYLCASSRDTTEAFFGQGTRLTVV.

As for this clone: Other DNA sequences from this sample encode an identical CDR3 as well. The J gene is TRBJ2-5, the V gene TRBV19, with D perhaps TRBD2 (5 bases). This CDR3 comprises 14 residues. V lost 5 bases and J 5 bases, leaving 15 bases between the germline ends. Germline V gene data show CDR1 as LNHDA and CDR2 as SQIVND (reference sequence). The DNA for the CDR3 is TGTGCCAGTAGTCCCCGAGGGAGAGGGGAGACCCAGTACTTC. Translation: CASSPRGRGETQYF.

The chain recombines TRBV29-1 with TRBJ1-1, with 10 bases lining up with TRBD1. CDR3 length: 13 amino acids. J gave up 4 bases and V 1 base, and 0 bases lay outside the gene matches. CDR1 and CDR2 from the germline V gene are SQVTM and ANQGSEA. The CDR3 here is CSVEGTGGTEAFF. The CDR3 DNA sequence: TGCAGCGTTGAAGGGACAGGGGGCACTGAAGCTTTCTTT. Combining the CDR3 with reference TRBV29-1 and TRBJ1-1 gives the whole variable domain SAVISQKPSRDICQRGTSLTIQCQVDSQVTMMFWYRQQPGQSLTLIATANQGSEATYESGFVIDKFPISRPNLTFSTLTVSNMSPEDSSIYLCSVEGTGGTEAFFGQGTRLTVV.

The CDR3 here is CASHLEGVGQPQHF. The CDR3 region has the DNA TGTGCCAGCCACCTTGAGGGGGTCGGGCAGCCCCAGCATTTT. This chain uses TRBV6-6 with TRBJ1-5, with a tentative D call TRBD1 (6 bases). V dropped 8 bases and J dropped 7 bases, with 18 bases sitting between them. The length of the CDR3 is 14 residues. CDR1 and CDR2 (germline): MNHNY, SVGAGI (reference sequence).

Details on this clone: Other DNA sequences within the sample encode an identical CDR3. V usage is TRBV7-9 and J usage is TRBJ2-5; the match to TRBD1 covers 8 bases. In germline, CDR1 is SEHNR, CDR2 FQNEAQ (reference sequence). The CDR3 is made up of 15 amino acids. V was pared by 6 bases and J by 4 bases, with 10 bases of the junction left unmatched. The CDR3 bases are TGTGCCAGCAGGAACACGGGGCAGGGGGCAGAGACCCAGTACTTC. This gives the protein CASRNTGQGAETQYF. Based on the CDR3 plus reference TRBV7-9 and TRBJ2-5, the full variable domain is DTGVSQNPRHKITKRGQNVTFRCDPISEHNRLYWYRQTLGQGPEFLTYFQNEAQLEKSRLLSDRFSAERPKGSFSTLEIQRTEQGDSAMYLCASRNTGQGAETQYFGPGTRLLVL.

V gene TRBV6-1 combines with J gene TRBJ2-1; TRBD2 matches 12 bases. The CDR3 covers 15 residues. Per germline, CDR1 MNHNS and CDR2 SASEGT. V was clipped by 7 bases and J by 6 bases; unmatched bases: 7. CDR3 in DNA: TGTGCCAGCATCCTGACTAGCGGGAGCCTCAATGAGCAGTTCTTC. This translates into CASILTSGSLNEQFF.

The chain employs TRBV5-1 and TRBJ2-2; D remains unclear. Deletions cut 6 bases from V and 4 bases from J, with 19 bases between. Germline loops: CDR1 SGHRS, CDR2 YFSETQ. The CDR3 covers 16 residues. The DNA for the CDR3 is TGCGCCAGCACCCGAAATGTACTGCGAGTCACCGGGGAGCTGTTTTTT. Amino acid sequence: CASTRNVLRVTGELFF.

This chain uses TRBV5-1 with TRBJ2-3; 15 bases are a match to TRBD2. Germline CDR1 reads SGHRS; CDR2 reads YFSETQ. CDR3 length: 18 residues. With 0 bases clipped from V and 1 base from J, the junction kept 3 bases outside the gene matches. The CDR3 bases are TGCGCCAGCAGCTTGGGAGGACTAGCGGGAGGGGGCACAGATACGCAGTATTTT. It specifies CASSLGGLAGGGTDTQYF.

V gene TRBV7-2 combines with J gene TRBJ1-5; TRBD1 aligns across 7 bases. The CDR3 is made up of 12 amino acids. After removal of 2 bases from V and 10 bases from J, the junction contained 2 bases not matched to a gene. In germline, CDR1 is SGHTA, CDR2 FQGNSA. CDR3 in amino acids: CASSLYRGPQHF. The CDR3 DNA reads TGTGCCAGCAGCTTATACAGGGGTCCCCAGCATTTT.

This sequence joins TRBV9 and TRBJ2-6; D is undetermined. Germline assignment: CDR1 SGDLS and CDR2 YYNGEE. The CDR3 sequence is 16 residues long. Trimming removed 4 bases from V and 4 bases from J, with 15 bases in between. CDR3: CASSPQTRVGANVLTF. CDR3 coding DNA: TGTGCCAGCAGCCCCCAGACCCGGGTGGGGGCCAACGTCCTGACTTTC.

The V and J genes are TRBV7-9 and TRBJ1-4, with 7 positions matching TRBD1. Germline-derived CDR1 and CDR2 are SEHNR and FQNEAQ (reference sequence). J gave up 0 bases and V 4 bases, and 2 bases lay outside the gene matches. CDR3 length: 15 residues. CDR3 DNA sequence: TGTGCCAGCAGCTCTGGACAGGCAACTAATGAAAAACTGTTTTTT. Translating gives CASSSGQATNEKLFF.

The chain is built from TRBV5-1 and TRBJ2-7; D is possibly TRBD2 (5 bases). This CDR3 contains 16 residues. Germline assignment: CDR1 SGHRS and CDR2 YFSETQ. V lost 0 bases, J lost 0 bases, and 13 bases lay in between. The CDR3 nucleotides are TGCGCCAGCAGCTTGGGTGGGAGAGCGGTCTCCTACGAGCAGTACTTC. Translation: CASSLGGRAVSYEQYF.

This clone came up a few times. V gene TRBV7-9 combines with J gene TRBJ2-5; 8 nucleotides align to TRBD1. The last part of the DNA fits TRBJ2-7 better; the J call may be wrong. This CDR3 region has 12 residues. Germline lookup yields CDR1 SEHNR and CDR2 FQNEAQ (reference sequence). This CDR3 reads CASSLTGDEQYF. The CDR3 bases are TGTGCCAGCAGCCTGACAGGGGACGAGCAGTACTTC.

This clone was observed a single time. The chain recombines TRBV7-2 with TRBJ2-5; 15 nucleotides agree with TRBD2. The CDR3 length is 16 residues. The germline CDR1 and CDR2 sequences are SGHTA and FQGNSA. The V segment lost 4 bases and the J segment 4 bases; nucleotides outside the gene matches: 4. The chain's CDR3 is CASSSGLAGGRETQYF. CDR3 coding DNA: TGTGCCAGCAGCTCGGGACTAGCGGGGGGAAGAGAGACCCAGTACTTC.

The V call is TRBV4-3, the J call TRBJ2-1, with TRBD1 identical over 8 bases. V trimming: 0 bases; J trimming: 6 bases; junction bases outside the gene matches: 10. Germline-derived CDR1 and CDR2 are LGHNA and YSLEER. The length of the CDR3 is 17 residues. The CDR3 loop is CASSQDVGRGPSNEQFF. The CDR3 nucleotides are TGCGCCAGCAGCCAAGATGTCGGCAGGGGGCCCAGCAATGAGCAGTTCTTC.